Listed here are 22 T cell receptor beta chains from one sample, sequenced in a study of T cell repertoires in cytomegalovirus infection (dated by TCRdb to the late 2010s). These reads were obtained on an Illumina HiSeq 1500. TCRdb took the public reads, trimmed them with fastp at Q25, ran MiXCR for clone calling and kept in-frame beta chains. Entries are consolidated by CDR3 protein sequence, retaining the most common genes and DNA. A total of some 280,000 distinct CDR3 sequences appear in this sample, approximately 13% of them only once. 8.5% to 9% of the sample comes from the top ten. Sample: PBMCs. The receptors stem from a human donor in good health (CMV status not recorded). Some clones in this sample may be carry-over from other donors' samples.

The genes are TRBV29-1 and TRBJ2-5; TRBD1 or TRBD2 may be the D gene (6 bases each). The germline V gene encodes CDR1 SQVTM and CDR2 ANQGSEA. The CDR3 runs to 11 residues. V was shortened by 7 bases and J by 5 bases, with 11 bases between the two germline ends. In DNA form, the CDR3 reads TGCAGCGGCAGAGGGGGGGAGACCCAGTACTTC. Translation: CSGRGGETQYF. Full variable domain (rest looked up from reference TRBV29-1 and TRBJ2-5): SAVISQKPSRDICQRGTSLTIQCQVDSQVTMMFWYRQQPGQSLTLIATANQGSEATYESGFVIDKFPISRPNLTFSTLTVSNMSPEDSSIYLCSGRGGETQYFGPGTRLLVL.

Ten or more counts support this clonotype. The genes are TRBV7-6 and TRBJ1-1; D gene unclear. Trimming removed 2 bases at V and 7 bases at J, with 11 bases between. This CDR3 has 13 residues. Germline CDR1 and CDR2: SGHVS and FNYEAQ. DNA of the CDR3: TGTGCCAGCAGCTTAAGAGCCACCGGTGAAGCTTTCTTT. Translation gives CASSLRATGEAFF.

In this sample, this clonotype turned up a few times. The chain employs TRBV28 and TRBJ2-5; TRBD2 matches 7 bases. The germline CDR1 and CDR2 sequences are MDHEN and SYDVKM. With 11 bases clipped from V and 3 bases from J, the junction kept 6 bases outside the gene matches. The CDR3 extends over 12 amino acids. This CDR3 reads CASGRVKETQYF. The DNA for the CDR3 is TGTGCCTCTGGGAGGGTGAAAGAGACCCAGTACTTC.

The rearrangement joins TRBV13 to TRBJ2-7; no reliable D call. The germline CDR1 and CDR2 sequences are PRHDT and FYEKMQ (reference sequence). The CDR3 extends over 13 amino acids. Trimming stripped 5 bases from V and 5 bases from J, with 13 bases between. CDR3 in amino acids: CASSLRAIDEQYF. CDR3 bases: TGTGCCAGCAGCCTACGGGCAATCGACGAGCAGTACTTC.

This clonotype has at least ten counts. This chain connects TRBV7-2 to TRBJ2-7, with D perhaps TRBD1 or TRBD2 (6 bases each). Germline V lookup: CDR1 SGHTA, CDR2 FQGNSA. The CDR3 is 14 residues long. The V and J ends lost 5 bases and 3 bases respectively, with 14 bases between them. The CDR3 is CASSPGVGGYEQYF. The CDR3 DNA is TGTGCCAGCAGCCCGGGGGTAGGGGGCTACGAGCAGTACTTC.

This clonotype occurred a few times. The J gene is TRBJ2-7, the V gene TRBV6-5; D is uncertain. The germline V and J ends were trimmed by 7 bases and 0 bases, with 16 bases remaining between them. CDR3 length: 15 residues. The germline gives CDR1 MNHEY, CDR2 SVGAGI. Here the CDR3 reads CASIPTGRSSYEQYF. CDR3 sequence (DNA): TGTGCCAGCATTCCTACGGGCAGGAGCTCCTACGAGCAGTACTTC.

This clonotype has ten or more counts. Written as DNA, the CDR3 is TGTGCCAGCAGTTACCGCGGGACTAGCGGGAACTACATTCAGTACTTC. It codes for CASSYRGTSGNYIQYF. The chain joins TRBV12-3 or TRBV12-4 to TRBJ2-4, with 13 bases that match TRBD2. CDR3 length: 16 residues. Trimming at V came to 4 bases and at J to 8 bases, leaving 8 bases not matched to a gene.

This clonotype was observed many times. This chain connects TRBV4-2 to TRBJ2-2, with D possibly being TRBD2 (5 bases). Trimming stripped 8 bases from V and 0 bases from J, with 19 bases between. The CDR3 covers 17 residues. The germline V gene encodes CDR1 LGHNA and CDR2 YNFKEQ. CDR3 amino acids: CASSGPFDGTNTGELFF. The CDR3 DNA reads TGTGCCAGCTCCGGACCCTTCGACGGGACGAACACCGGGGAGCTGTTTTTT.

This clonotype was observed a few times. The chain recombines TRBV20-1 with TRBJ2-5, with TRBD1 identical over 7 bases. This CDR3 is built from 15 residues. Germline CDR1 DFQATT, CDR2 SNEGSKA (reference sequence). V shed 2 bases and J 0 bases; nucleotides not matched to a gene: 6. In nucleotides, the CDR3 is TGCAGTGCTAGAACCCCCGGGACAGACCAAGAGACCCAGTACTTC. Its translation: CSARTPGTDQETQYF.

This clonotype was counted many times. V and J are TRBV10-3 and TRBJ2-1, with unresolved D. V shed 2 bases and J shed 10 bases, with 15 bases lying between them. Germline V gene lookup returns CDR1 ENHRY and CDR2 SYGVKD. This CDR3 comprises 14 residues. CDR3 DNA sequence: TGTGCCATCAGTGAGGCGAGAGTGGGTACAGAGCAGTTCTTC. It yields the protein CAISEARVGTEQFF.

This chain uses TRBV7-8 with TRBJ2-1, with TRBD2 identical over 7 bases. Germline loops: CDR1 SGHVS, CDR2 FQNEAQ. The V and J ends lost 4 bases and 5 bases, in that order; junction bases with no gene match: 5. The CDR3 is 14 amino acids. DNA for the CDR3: TGTGCCAGCAGCTCGGGGCTAGCGGACAATGAGCAGTTCTTC. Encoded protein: CASSSGLADNEQFF.

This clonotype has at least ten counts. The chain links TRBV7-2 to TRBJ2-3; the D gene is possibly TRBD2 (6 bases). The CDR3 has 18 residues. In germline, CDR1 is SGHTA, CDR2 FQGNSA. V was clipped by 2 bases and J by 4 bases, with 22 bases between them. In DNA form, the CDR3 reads TGTGCCAGCAGCTTACTCCATAGCGGTAAAGGCGGCCCAGATACGCAGTATTTT. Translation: CASSLLHSGKGGPDTQYF. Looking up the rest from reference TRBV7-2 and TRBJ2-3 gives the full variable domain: GAGVSQSPSNKVTEKGKDVELRCDPISGHTALYWYRQSLGQGLEFLIYFQGNSAPDKSGLPSDRFSAERTGGSVSTLTIQRTQQEDSAVYLCASSLLHSGKGGPDTQYFGPGTRLTVL.

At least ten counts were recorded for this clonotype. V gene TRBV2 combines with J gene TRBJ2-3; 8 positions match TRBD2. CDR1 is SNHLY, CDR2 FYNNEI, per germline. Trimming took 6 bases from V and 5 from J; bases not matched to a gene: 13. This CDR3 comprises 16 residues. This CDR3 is CASRARGGKSGDTQYF. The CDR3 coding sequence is TGTGCCAGCAGAGCTCGGGGGGGCAAATCTGGAGATACGCAGTATTTT.

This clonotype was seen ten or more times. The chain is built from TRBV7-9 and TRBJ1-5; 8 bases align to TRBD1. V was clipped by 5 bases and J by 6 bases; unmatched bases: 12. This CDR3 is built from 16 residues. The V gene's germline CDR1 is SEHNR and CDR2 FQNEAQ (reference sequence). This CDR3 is CASSEGRQGAPQPQHF. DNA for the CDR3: TGTGCCAGCAGCGAGGGCCGTCAGGGGGCGCCTCAGCCCCAGCATTTT.

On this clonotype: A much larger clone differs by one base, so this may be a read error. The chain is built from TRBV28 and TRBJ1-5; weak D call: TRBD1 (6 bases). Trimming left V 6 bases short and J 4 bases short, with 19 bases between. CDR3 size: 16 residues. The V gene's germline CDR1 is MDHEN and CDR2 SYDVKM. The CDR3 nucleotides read TGTGCCAGCAGCCGGACAGTCCTGAGTCCTAATCAGCCCCAGCATTTT. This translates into CASSRTVLSPNQPQHF.

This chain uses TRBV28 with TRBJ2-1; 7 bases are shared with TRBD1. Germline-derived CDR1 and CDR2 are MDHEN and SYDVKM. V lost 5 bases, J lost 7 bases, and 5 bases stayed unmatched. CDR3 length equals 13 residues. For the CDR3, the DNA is TGTGCCAGCAGTCACAGGGGATGGAATGAGCAGTTCTTC. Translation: CASSHRGWNEQFF.

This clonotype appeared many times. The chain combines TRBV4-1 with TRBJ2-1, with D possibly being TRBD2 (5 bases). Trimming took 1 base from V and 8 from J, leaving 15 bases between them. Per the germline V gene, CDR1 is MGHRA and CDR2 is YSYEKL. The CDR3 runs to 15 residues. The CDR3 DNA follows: TGCGCCAGCAGCCAAGTCTTTCCAGGACTTTATGAGCAGTTCTTC. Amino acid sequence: CASSQVFPGLYEQFF.

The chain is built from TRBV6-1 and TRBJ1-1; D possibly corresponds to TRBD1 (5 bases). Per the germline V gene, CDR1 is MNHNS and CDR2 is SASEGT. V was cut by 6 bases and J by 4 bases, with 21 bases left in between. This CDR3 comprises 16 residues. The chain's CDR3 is CASRLRLGGRGTEAFF. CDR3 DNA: TGTGCCAGCAGACTCCGCTTGGGGGGGAGAGGCACTGAAGCTTTCTTT.

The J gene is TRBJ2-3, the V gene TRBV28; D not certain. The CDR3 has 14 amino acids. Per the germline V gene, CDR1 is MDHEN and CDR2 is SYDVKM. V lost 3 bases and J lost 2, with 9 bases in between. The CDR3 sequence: CASSLERSTDTQYF. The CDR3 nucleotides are TGTGCCAGCAGTTTGGAACGGTCCACAGATACGCAGTATTTT.

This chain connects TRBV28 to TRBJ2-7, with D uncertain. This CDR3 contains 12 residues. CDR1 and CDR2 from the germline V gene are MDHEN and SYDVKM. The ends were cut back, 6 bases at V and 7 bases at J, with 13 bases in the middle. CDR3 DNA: TGTGCCAGCAGACTGGGCCGTAGGGAGCAGTACTTC. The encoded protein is CASRLGRREQYF.

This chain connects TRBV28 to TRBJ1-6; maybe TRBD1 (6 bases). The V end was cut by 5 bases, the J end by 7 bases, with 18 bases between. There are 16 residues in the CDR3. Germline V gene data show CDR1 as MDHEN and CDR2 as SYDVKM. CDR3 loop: CASSPSTGVTNSPLHF. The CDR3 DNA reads TGTGCCAGCAGTCCATCGACAGGAGTTACCAATTCACCCCTCCACTTT.

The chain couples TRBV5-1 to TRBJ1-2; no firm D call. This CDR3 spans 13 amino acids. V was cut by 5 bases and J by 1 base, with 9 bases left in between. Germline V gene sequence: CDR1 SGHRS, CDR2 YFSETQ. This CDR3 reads CASRSNNNYGYTF. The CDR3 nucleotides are TGCGCCAGCAGGTCCAACAATAACTATGGCTACACCTTC.